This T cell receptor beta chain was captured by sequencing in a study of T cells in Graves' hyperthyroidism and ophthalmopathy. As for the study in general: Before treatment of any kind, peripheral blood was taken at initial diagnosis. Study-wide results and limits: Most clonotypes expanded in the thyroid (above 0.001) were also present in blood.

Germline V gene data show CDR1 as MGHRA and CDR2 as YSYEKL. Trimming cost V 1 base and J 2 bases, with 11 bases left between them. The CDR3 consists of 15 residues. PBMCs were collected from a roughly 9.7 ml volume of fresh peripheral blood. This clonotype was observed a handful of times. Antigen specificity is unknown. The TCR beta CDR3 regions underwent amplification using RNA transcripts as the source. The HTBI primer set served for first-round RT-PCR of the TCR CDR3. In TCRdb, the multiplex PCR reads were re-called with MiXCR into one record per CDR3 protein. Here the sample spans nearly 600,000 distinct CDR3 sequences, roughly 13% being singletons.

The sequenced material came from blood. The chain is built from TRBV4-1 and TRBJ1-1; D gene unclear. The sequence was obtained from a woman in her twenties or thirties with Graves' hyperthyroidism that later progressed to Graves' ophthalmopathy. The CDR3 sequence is CASSQGHFTNTEAFF. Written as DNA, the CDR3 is TGCGCCAGCAGCCAAGGACACTTCACTAACACTGAAGCTTTCTTT.